These 29 T cell receptor beta chains came from one sample sequenced in a study of blood T cell repertoires in COVID-19 (dated by TCRdb to about 2020). Libraries came from the immunoSEQ multiplex PCR assay. In TCRdb, the immuneACCESS table is reduced to in-frame sequences with V and J assigned. These tables do not hold every clone; where another copy was compared, an unresolved V gene accounts for under half, and the others remain unexplained. The sample table shows under 350,000 clones, and over 75% are seen once. The ten largest clones capture about 14% of the sample. Sample: peripheral blood. The source is a human donor in a cohort sampled during active COVID-19.

The chain links TRBV3-1 (or the pseudogene TRBV3-2) to TRBJ2-7; TRBD1 matches at 9 bases. The germline gives CDR1 LGHDT, CDR2 YNNKEL (reference sequence). The junction had 4 bases not matched to a gene; V was cut back by 2 bases and J by 2 bases. The CDR3 length is 15 residues. This chain's CDR3 is CASSQTTGGPYEQYF. The CDR3 coding sequence is TGTGCCAGCAGCCAAACGACAGGGGGTCCCTACGAGCAGTACTTC.

The DNA of the CDR3 is TGTGCCAGCAGCTTGGGTGGGACATTTTGGGATGAGCAGTTCTTC. As protein: CASSLGGTFWDEQFF. V and J are TRBV5-6 and TRBJ2-1; a weak D match, TRBD1 (6 bases). This CDR3 is 15 amino acids long. V gave up 0 bases and J gave up 8 bases, with 15 bases separating them. Germline CDR1 SGHDT, CDR2 YYEEEE.

The chain employs TRBV18 and TRBJ1-1; possibly TRBD1 for D (6 bases). V lost 2 bases, J lost 0 bases, and 10 bases lay in between. The CDR3 spans 15 residues. CDR1 is KGHSH, CDR2 LQKENI, per germline. CDR3 in amino acids: CASSPGQGLNTEAFF. DNA for the CDR3: TGTGCCAGCTCACCAGGCCAGGGGCTGAACACTGAAGCTTTCTTT.

This clone turned up a few times. The V and J genes are TRBV28 and TRBJ1-5; 7 nucleotides align to TRBD1. CDR3 length equals 16 residues. V trimming: 4 bases; J trimming: 5 bases; junction bases outside the gene matches: 11. Germline CDR1 reads MDHEN; CDR2 reads SYDVKM. CDR3 residues: CASSSYPPGQHQPQHF. The CDR3 bases are TGTGCCAGCAGTTCATACCCCCCGGGACAGCATCAGCCCCAGCATTTT.

The chain carries TRBV3-1 (or the pseudogene TRBV3-2) and TRBJ2-7, with D uncertain. CDR1 LGHDT and CDR2 YNNKEL come from the germline V gene (reference sequence). The CDR3 is 15 residues long. Trimming removed 4 bases from V and 4 bases from J, with 17 bases in between. CDR3 in amino acids: CASSPRHQAGYEQYF. CDR3 DNA: TGTGCCAGCAGCCCCCGTCACCAGGCAGGTTACGAGCAGTACTTC.

This clone has just one count. The chain has TRBV19 and TRBJ2-1, with D perhaps TRBD1 (5 bases). Looked up from germline, CDR1 is LNHDA and CDR2 is SQIVND (reference sequence). There are 15 residues in the CDR3. Trimming pared 4 bases from V and 5 bases from J, leaving 15 bases between. The CDR3 nucleotides are TGTGCCAGTAGTAGTTTGGGGCGCCCAGACAATGAGCAGTTCTTC. Translation gives CASSSLGRPDNEQFF.

About this clone: Germline is not matched at one junction end, which may reflect a read error. The chain employs TRBV5-6 and TRBJ1-4, with D unresolved. Germline V CDR1 and CDR2: SGHDT, YYEEEE. This CDR3 is 14 amino acids long. CDR3 nucleotides: TGTGCCAGCAGCTCATTCGAGACTAACGAAAAACTGTTTTTT. It translates to CASSSFETNEKLFF.

The V and J genes are TRBV18 and TRBJ1-4; D gene unclear. CDR1 KGHSH and CDR2 LQKENI come from the germline V gene. The CDR3 runs to 16 residues. V shed 2 bases and J shed 3 bases, with 13 bases lying between them. CDR3 sequence (DNA): TGTGCCAGCTCACCAATACTTATAACCGCTAATGAAAAACTGTTTTTT. Translating gives CASSPILITANEKLFF.

There are a few counts of this clone. The chain employs TRBV3-1 (or the pseudogene TRBV3-2) and TRBJ2-7; 12 bases agree with TRBD1. CDR1 LGHDT and CDR2 YNNKEL come from the germline V gene (reference sequence). This CDR3 contains 14 residues. The ends lost 4 bases at V and 6 bases at J; junction bases unmatched: 4. The CDR3 region has the DNA TGTGCCAGCAGCCGTGGGACAGGGGGCGGCGAGCAGTACTTC. Translating it yields CASSRGTGGGEQYF.

This chain uses TRBV7-9 with TRBJ2-1, with a possible D match to TRBD2 (5 bases). The ends were cut back, 2 bases at V and 2 bases at J, with 16 bases in the middle. There are 17 residues in the CDR3. CDR1 is SEHNR, CDR2 FQNEAQ, per germline (reference sequence). CDR3 loop: CASSLTAGLAAYNEQFF. The CDR3 region has the DNA TGTGCCAGCAGCTTAACCGCTGGGCTAGCTGCCTACAATGAGCAGTTCTTC. The complete variable domain, with remaining parts taken from reference TRBV7-9 and TRBJ2-1, reads DTGVSQNPRHKITKRGQNVTFRCDPISEHNRLYWYRQTLGQGPEFLTYFQNEAQLEKSRLLSDRFSAERPKGSFSTLEIQRTEQGDSAMYLCASSLTAGLAAYNEQFFGPGTRLTVL.

The genes are TRBV3-1 (or the pseudogene TRBV3-2) and TRBJ1-2; tentative D call: TRBD1 (6 bases). The V end lost 6 bases, the J end lost 8 bases, and 19 bases lay between the germline ends. The CDR3 runs 14 residues. Germline CDR1 and CDR2: LGHDT and YNNKEL (reference sequence). The CDR3 protein is CASRDWTAERGYTF. The CDR3 bases are TGTGCCAGCAGGGATTGGACAGCTGAAAGGGGCTACACCTTC.

The chain is built from TRBV19 and TRBJ1-5; 8 bases fit TRBD1. The germline V gene has CDR1 LNHDA and CDR2 SQIVND (reference sequence). The CDR3 is made up of 15 amino acids. The ends lost 7 bases at V and 4 bases at J; junction bases unmatched: 9. The CDR3 DNA reads TGTGCCAGTACCCGGGAAGGGACAGGAAATCAGCCCCAGCATTTT. Amino acids: CASTREGTGNQPQHF. Based on the CDR3 plus reference TRBV19 and TRBJ1-5, the full variable domain is DGGITQSPKYLFRKEGQNVTLSCEQNLNHDAMYWYRQDPGQGLRLIYYSQIVNDFQKGDIAEGYSVSREKKESFPLTVTSAQKNPTAFYLCASTREGTGNQPQHFGDGTRLSIL.

This rearrangement joins TRBV4-3 to TRBJ1-2, with unresolved D. Germline values: CDR1 LGHNA, CDR2 YSLEER. The CDR3 is 13 amino acids. Trimming pared 8 bases from V and 4 bases from J, leaving 14 bases between. CDR3 bases: TGCGCCAGCTCCGAAAGGAGTTCCTATGGCTACACCTTC. Translation gives CASSERSSYGYTF.

The chain joins TRBV7-9 to TRBJ1-6; D might be TRBD1 (5 bases). The CDR3 totals 14 residues. Trimming cost V 4 bases and J 5 bases, with 9 bases left between them. The germline V gene encodes CDR1 SEHNR and CDR2 FQNEAQ (reference sequence). The CDR3 here is CASSSDSNNSPLHF. DNA for the CDR3: TGTGCCAGCAGCTCCGACAGTAATAATTCACCCCTCCACTTT. Supplemented by reference TRBV7-9 and TRBJ1-6, the full variable domain reads DTGVSQNPRHKITKRGQNVTFRCDPISEHNRLYWYRQTLGQGPEFLTYFQNEAQLEKSRLLSDRFSAERPKGSFSTLEIQRTEQGDSAMYLCASSSDSNNSPLHFGNGTRLTVT.

The chain joins TRBV11-2 to TRBJ1-2; D may be TRBD1 (6 bases). The CDR3 consists of 14 residues. Germline assignment: CDR1 SGHAT and CDR2 FQNNGV. Between the trimmed V and J ends, which lost 2 bases and 8 bases, there was a span of 15 bases. The CDR3 region is CASSLNSAGDGYTF. The CDR3 nucleotides read TGTGCCAGCAGCTTAAATTCGGCAGGGGACGGCTACACCTTC.

Many counts were recorded for this clone. This chain links TRBV19 with TRBJ1-2, with TRBD1 matching 8 bases. Per the germline V gene, CDR1 is LNHDA and CDR2 is SQIVND (reference sequence). J gave up 6 bases and V 1 base, and 4 bases lay outside the gene matches. This CDR3 contains 14 residues. CDR3 amino acids: CASSIVGRGHGYTF. DNA of the CDR3: TGTGCCAGTAGTATAGTCGGCAGGGGGCATGGCTACACCTTC.

The gene calls are TRBV6-5 and TRBJ1-4; TRBD1 agrees at 7 bases. Unmatched junction bases numbered 1, after V lost 0 bases and J lost 3 bases. Germline V gene sequence: CDR1 MNHEY, CDR2 SVGAGI. This CDR3 is built from 15 residues. The chain's CDR3 is CASSYSGGPNEKLFF. The CDR3 bases are TGTGCCAGCAGTTACTCAGGGGGCCCTAATGAAAAACTGTTTTTT.

This sequence joins TRBV3-1 (or the pseudogene TRBV3-2) and TRBJ2-3; 7 bases are a match to TRBD2. The V and J ends lost 0 bases and 5 bases, in that order; junction bases with no gene match: 5. The CDR3 is made up of 15 amino acids. Per germline, CDR1 LGHDT and CDR2 YNNKEL (reference sequence). The CDR3 DNA follows: TGTGCCAGCAGCCAAGACGGTGTAGCGGGAGATACGCAGTATTTT. Translating it yields CASSQDGVAGDTQYF.

This clone was detected many times. The V gene is TRBV6-2 or TRBV6-3, the J gene TRBJ2-1; 10 bases are shared with TRBD2. CDR1 is MNHEY and CDR2 is SVGEGT in the germline V gene. J was trimmed by 8 bases and V by 2 bases; bases with no gene match: 9. This CDR3 has 16 residues. The CDR3: CASSYPLAGVRDEQFF. The CDR3 coding sequence is TGTGCCAGCAGTTACCCCCTAGCGGGAGTTAGAGATGAGCAGTTCTTC.

The genes are TRBV6-1 and TRBJ1-3; 7 bases map to TRBD1. Unmatched junction bases numbered 9, after V lost 4 bases and J lost 0 bases. The CDR3 is made up of 17 amino acids. Germline assignment: CDR1 MNHNS and CDR2 SASEGT. The CDR3 nucleotides read TGTGCCAGCAGTGTGTTATGGGACAGCCGCTCTGGAAACACCATATATTTT. It is translated as CASSVLWDSRSGNTIYF.

The chain is built from TRBV2 and TRBJ2-7, with D tentatively TRBD1 (6 bases). Looked up from germline, CDR1 is SNHLY and CDR2 is FYNNEI. The length of the CDR3 is 14 residues. V lost 6 bases and J lost 2, with 14 bases in between. CDR3 protein: CASSRQEVAYEQYF. The DNA of the CDR3 is TGTGCCAGCAGCCGACAGGAGGTCGCCTACGAGCAGTACTTC.

This rearrangement joins TRBV27 to TRBJ2-1, with D perhaps matching TRBD2 (6 bases). Between the trimmed V and J ends, which lost 6 bases and 5 bases, there was a span of 11 bases. There are 13 residues in the CDR3. Germline values: CDR1 MNHEY, CDR2 SMNVEV (reference sequence). The CDR3 here is CASSSQRDNEQFF. In DNA, the CDR3 is TGTGCCAGCAGCTCTCAGCGGGACAATGAGCAGTTCTTC.

The genes are TRBV3-1 (or the pseudogene TRBV3-2) and TRBJ2-7, with a possible D match to TRBD1 (5 bases). The CDR3 runs 13 residues. Trimming removed 4 bases at V and 1 base at J, with 8 bases between. CDR1 is LGHDT and CDR2 is YNNKEL in the germline V gene (reference sequence). The CDR3 DNA reads as TGTGCCAGCAGCCTCCAGGGTTCCTACGAGCAGTACTTC. Protein sequence: CASSLQGSYEQYF.

The rearrangement uses TRBV9 and TRBJ1-6, with no clear D. This CDR3 is 14 amino acids long. The ends were cut back, 4 bases at V and 9 bases at J, with 14 bases in the middle. Germline CDR1 is SGDLS and CDR2 is YYNGEE. In DNA form, the CDR3 reads TGTGCCAGCAGCCCTACTAATCTAGTTTCACCCCTCCACTTT. Protein product: CASSPTNLVSPLHF. Using reference TRBV9 and TRBJ1-6 for the parts outside the CDR3, the full variable domain is DSGVTQTPKHLITATGQRVTLRCSPRSGDLSVYWYQQSLDQGLQFLIQYYNGEERAKGNILERFSAQQFPDLHSELNLSSLELGDSALYFCASSPTNLVSPLHFGNGTRLTVT.

The chain joins TRBV10-3 to TRBJ2-1; 8 bases agree with TRBD2. The germline V gene has CDR1 ENHRY and CDR2 SYGVKD. The length of the CDR3 is 16 residues. V lost 4 bases to trimming and J lost 1 base; unmatched junction nucleotides: 6. The CDR3 DNA is TGTGCCATCAGTGTTAGCGGGATGATTTCCTACAATGAGCAGTTCTTC. Translated, it gives CAISVSGMISYNEQFF.

The chain couples TRBV5-1 to TRBJ2-4, with TRBD1 matching over 7 bases. Germline values: CDR1 SGHRS, CDR2 YFSETQ. The CDR3 is made up of 15 amino acids. J was trimmed by 5 bases and V by 0 bases; bases with no gene match: 5. The CDR3 nucleotides read TGCGCCAGCAGCTTGGGACAGGGTGGCCAAAACATTCAGTACTTC. Translation: CASSLGQGGQNIQYF.

The V call is TRBV29-1, the J call TRBJ1-3; D is undetermined. The germline V gene has CDR1 SQVTM and CDR2 ANQGSEA. V was trimmed by 4 bases and J by 8 bases, leaving 15 bases between them. There are 13 residues in the CDR3. CDR3 residues: CSVVEGGLDTIYF. The CDR3 DNA reads TGCAGCGTTGTGGAGGGCGGATTAGACACCATATATTTT.

The chain has TRBV7-9 and TRBJ2-1; 11 bases are a match to TRBD2. CDR3 size: 15 residues. Germline CDR1 reads SEHNR; CDR2 reads FQNEAQ (reference sequence). The V gene end was trimmed by 0 bases and the J gene end by 6 bases; junction bases not matched to a gene: 1. Here the CDR3 DNA reads TGTGCCAGCAGCTTAGCCGGGACTAGCGGCAATGAGCAGTTCTTC. It codes for CASSLAGTSGNEQFF.

The chain is built from TRBV7-9 and TRBJ1-1; 7 nucleotides align to TRBD1. The CDR3 spans 17 residues. Germline CDR1 SEHNR, CDR2 FQNEAQ (reference sequence). The junction had 13 bases not matched to a gene; V was cut back by 2 bases and J by 4 bases. CDR3 DNA: TGTGCCAGCAGCTTACCTAGGGGGCGCGAGGTGAGCACTGAAGCTTTCTTT. Translation: CASSLPRGREVSTEAFF.